Listed here is a single TCR beta chain. Its antigen is still unknown. The data were obtained in a study of shared clonotypes between healthy human individuals. The study's findings and limits: The genetic and exposure-history diversity represented was limited by few donors.

In the authors' workflow: Without quality scores, immunoSEQ junctional reads could not be filtered like full-length reads. Profiled with immunoSEQ multiplex PCR; TCRdb holds only in-frame clones, not every one. Clone size and V and J calls were adopted from that table, with D and trimming inferred from the DNA. The table lists around 500,000 clones, roughly 77% of them singletons. CDR1 and CDR2 from the germline V gene are SNHLY and FYNNEI. This CDR3 is built from 15 residues. The V gene end was trimmed by 7 bases and the J gene end by 1 base; junction bases not matched to a gene: 6. The sequence was collected from a middle-aged woman in good health. Some clones in this sample may be carry-over from other donors' samples. V gene TRBV2 combines with J gene TRBJ2-7, with 11 bases aligning to TRBD2. The sample taken for sequencing was PBMCs. The CDR3 coding sequence is TGTGCCAGCAAGCCCGGGACTAGCGGATCCTACGAGCAGTACTTC. Its protein is CASKPGTSGSYEQYF.